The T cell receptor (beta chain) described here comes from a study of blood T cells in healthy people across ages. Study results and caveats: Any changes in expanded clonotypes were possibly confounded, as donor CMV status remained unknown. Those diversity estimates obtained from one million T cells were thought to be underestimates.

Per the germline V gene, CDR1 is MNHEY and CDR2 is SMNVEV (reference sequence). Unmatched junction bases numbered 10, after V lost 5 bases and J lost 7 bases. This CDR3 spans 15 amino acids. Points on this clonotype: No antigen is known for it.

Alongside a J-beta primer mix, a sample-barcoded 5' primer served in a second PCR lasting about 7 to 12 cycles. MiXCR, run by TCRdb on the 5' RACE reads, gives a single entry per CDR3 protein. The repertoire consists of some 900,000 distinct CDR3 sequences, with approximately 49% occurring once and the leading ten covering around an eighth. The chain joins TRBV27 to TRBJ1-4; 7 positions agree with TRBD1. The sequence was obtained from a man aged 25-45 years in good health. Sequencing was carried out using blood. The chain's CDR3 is CASSQYRGRGEKLFF. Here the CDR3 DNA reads TGTGCCAGCAGTCAATACAGGGGCCGCGGTGAAAAACTGTTTTTT.